The rows below give T cell receptor beta chains drawn from one sample of a study of Ad26.COV2.S vaccination and SARS-CoV-2 variants. Method: immunoSEQ multiplex PCR; TCRdb's copy keeps in-frame clones and lacks some. The profile shows under 300,000 clones, around 88% of them singletons. The sample in question was peripheral blood, obtained in a trial of Ad26.COV2.S vaccine versus placebo. The source is a person between 18 and 65 years old who received the Ad26.COV2.S COVID-19 vaccine or a placebo. CDR3s include the opening cysteine and the closing phenylalanine or tryptophan. The D gene is left open where the match is weak. For some rows the clone size is stated as once, few or many, or as a class when expanded; others skip it.

v_gene	d_gene	abundance	j_gene	CDR3nt	CDR3aa
TRBV12-3/TRBV12-4	NA	NA	TRBJ1-3	TGTGCCAGCAGTCTTCGTTGGAACACCATATATTTT	CASSLRWNTIYF
TRBV7-8	TRBD2	NA	TRBJ2-5	TGTGCCAGCAGCCTTAAAGCGGGGGGGCAAGAGACCCAGTACTTC	CASSLKAGGQETQYF
TRBV19	NA	NA	TRBJ1-3	TGTGCCAGTAGTACCACAGGGTTAGGAAACACCATATATTTT	CASSTTGLGNTIYF
TRBV6-5	NA	NA	TRBJ1-3	TGTGCCAGCAGGTCCAGGGGACGCTCTGGAAACACCATATATTTT	CASRSRGRSGNTIYF
TRBV4-1	NA	NA	TRBJ1-6	TGCGCCAGCAGCCAAGGGGCTCCGGCGTATAATTCACCCCTCCACTTT	CASSQGAPAYNSPLHF
TRBV5-4	NA	NA	TRBJ2-3	TGTGCCAGCAGCTTGGGACAGGTTTATGTGGATACGCAGTATTTT	CASSLGQVYVDTQYF
TRBV7-2	NA	NA	TRBJ1-1	TGTGCCAGCAGCTTACAAGAGGGCGAGTACACTGAAGCTTTCTTT	CASSLQEGEYTEAFF
TRBV18	NA	NA	TRBJ2-1	TGTGCCAGCACGCCCGGGAGCACCGGAAATGAGCAGTTCTTC	CASTPGSTGNEQFF
TRBV21-1	NA	NA	TRBJ2-2	TGTGCTAGCAGGACAGGGGACACCGGGGAGCTGTTTTTT	CASRTGDTGELFF
TRBV10-3	NA	NA	TRBJ2-3	TGTGCCATAGGGGCGATGACAGATACGCAGTATTTT	CAIGAMTDTQYF
TRBV5-1	TRBD1	NA	TRBJ2-2	TGCGCCAGCAGCTTGGGGAGGGACAGGGCCGACACCGGGGAGCTGTTTTTT	CASSLGRDRADTGELFF
TRBV7-2	NA	NA	TRBJ2-1	TGTGCCAGCAGCTACGACAGTCCGGGTGAGCAGTTCTTC	CASSYDSPGEQFF
TRBV19	TRBD2	NA	TRBJ2-3	TGTGCCAGTAGTAATGGGAGGGACACAGATACGCAGTATTTT	CASSNGRDTDTQYF
TRBV18	TRBD1	NA	TRBJ1-1	TGTGCCAGCTCACCAAGGGGGCATGGTGAAGCTTTCTTT	CASSPRGHGEAFF
TRBV9	TRBD2	once	TRBJ2-3	TGTGCCAGCAGCGTCACCCCGGGGGGGAATGCAGATACGCAGTATTTT	CASSVTPGGNADTQYF
TRBV4-2	NA	NA	TRBJ2-3	TGTGCCAGCAGCCAAGCCGTGGGCGGCGGTGGCACAGATACGCAGTATTTT	CASSQAVGGGGTDTQYF
TRBV7-9	NA	few	TRBJ2-3	TGTGCCGTTACCCCTGGGGGCACGATTTACACAGATACGCAGTATTTT	CAVTPGGTIYTDTQYF
TRBV11-2	NA	NA	TRBJ2-5	TGTGCCAGCAGCTTAGGCCTGGGATTAAGAGAGACCCAGTACTTC	CASSLGLGLRETQYF
TRBV5-4	NA	NA	TRBJ1-2	TGTGCCAGCAGCTTGGGTGTCGGTCCGGGGGCGAGCTATGGCTACACCTTC	CASSLGVGPGASYGYTF
TRBV24-1	TRBD1	few	TRBJ2-2	TGTGCCACCAGTGACCCGGACAGGGGGCTGTTTTTT	CATSDPDRGLFF
TRBV6-2/TRBV6-3	NA	NA	TRBJ1-2	TGTGCCAGCAGTTCACAGGGTAGCTATGGCTACACCTTC	CASSSQGSYGYTF
TRBV11-3	TRBD1	NA	TRBJ2-1	TGTGCCAGCAGCCCTGGACAGGGGTGGTATGAGCAGTTCTTC	CASSPGQGWYEQFF
TRBV9	NA	NA	TRBJ2-3	TGTGCCAGCAGCGTCGCGGGGCGCACAGATACGCAGTATTTT	CASSVAGRTDTQYF
TRBV9	NA	NA	TRBJ2-7	TGTGCCAGCAGCGTAGAGGGGTCAGCCTACGAGCAGTACTTC	CASSVEGSAYEQYF
TRBV5-6	NA	once	TRBJ2-1	TGTGCCAGCAGCTCGCCGAGTTTCTACAATGAGCAGTTCTTC	CASSSPSFYNEQFF
TRBV7-8	TRBD1	NA	TRBJ2-7	TGTGCCAGCAGCTTAATCCGGGACAGAGCCTACGAGCAGTACTTC	CASSLIRDRAYEQYF
TRBV25-1	NA	NA	TRBJ1-1	TGTGCCAGCAGGACAAGGGGAGGGAGCACTGAAGCTTTCTTT	CASRTRGGSTEAFF
TRBV5-5	NA	once	TRBJ1-1	TGTGCCAGCAGCTGGCGACAGGTCAACACTGAAGCTTTCTTT	CASSWRQVNTEAFF
TRBV3-1/TRBV3-2	NA	NA	TRBJ2-5	TGTGCCAGCAGCCAAGTAGAGACCCAGTACTTC	CASSQVETQYF
TRBV11-3	TRBD2	NA	TRBJ2-1	TGTGCCAGCAGCTTACGGGCGGGGGGGTACAATGAGCAGTTCTTC	CASSLRAGGYNEQFF
TRBV6-2/TRBV6-3	NA	NA	TRBJ2-5	TGTGCCAGCAGTTATCTGCAGGACGGGACCCAGTACTTC	CASSYLQDGTQYF
TRBV6-5	NA	NA	TRBJ2-3	TGTGCCAGCAGTTACTCTAGCACAGATACGCAGTATTTT	CASSYSSTDTQYF
TRBV11-2	NA	few	TRBJ2-1	TGTGCCAGCAGCCCCCTTGGCGTAGCCTACAATGAGCAGTTCTTC	CASSPLGVAYNEQFF
TRBV2	NA	NA	TRBJ1-1	TGTGCCAGCATGGGTGGGGGGAACACTGAAGCTTTCTTT	CASMGGGNTEAFF
TRBV5-6	NA	few	TRBJ1-5	TGTGCCAGCAGCCGAACTCGCTCGGGGGGATGGCAGCCCCAGCATTTT	CASSRTRSGGWQPQHF
TRBV18	NA	NA	TRBJ2-5	TGTGCCAGCTCAGGTGGTAGTCGGGAGACCCAGTACTTC	CASSGGSRETQYF
TRBV7-9	NA	once	TRBJ2-6	TGTGCCAGCAGCTTCAGACAGGGACTCTCTGGGGCCAACGTCCTGACTTTC	CASSFRQGLSGANVLTF
TRBV29-1	TRBD1	NA	TRBJ1-2	TGCAGCGTGCCGACAGGGCTCTATGGCTACACCTTC	CSVPTGLYGYTF
TRBV12-3/TRBV12-4	NA	once	TRBJ1-5	TGTGCCAGCACCGGGCATAGCAATCAGCCCCAGCATTTT	CASTGHSNQPQHF
TRBV4-3	NA	NA	TRBJ2-2	TGCGCCAGCAGCCAAGATGTCAGGGCGAACACCGGGGAGCTGTTTTTT	CASSQDVRANTGELFF
TRBV7-3	TRBD2	NA	TRBJ2-3	TGTGCCAGCAGCTTGGGGACTAGCACCACAGATACGCAGTATTTT	CASSLGTSTTDTQYF
TRBV7-2	TRBD1	few	TRBJ1-3	TGTGCCAGCAGCATCTCCGGACAGGGGGCTAGTTGGGACACCATATATTTT	CASSISGQGASWDTIYF
TRBV5-1	TRBD2	once	TRBJ2-3	TGCGCCAGCAGCGAGAGACTAGCGGGAGTTGGGGATACGCAGTATTTT	CASSERLAGVGDTQYF
TRBV18	NA	NA	TRBJ1-1	TGTGCCAGCTCCGTCGCGGGGAACACTGAAGCTTTCTTT	CASSVAGNTEAFF
TRBV11-2	TRBD1	once	TRBJ2-7	TGTGCCAGCAGCGACAGGGGGGGTGAGCAGTACTTC	CASSDRGGEQYF
TRBV2	NA	NA	TRBJ1-2	TGTGCCAGCAGTGCCGACAGCAACTATGGCTACACCTTC	CASSADSNYGYTF
TRBV7-2	NA	NA	TRBJ1-5	TGTGCCAGCAGCCCACGGACAGCTTATAGCAATCAGCCCCAGCATTTT	CASSPRTAYSNQPQHF
TRBV7-9	NA	NA	TRBJ1-2	TGTGCCAGCAGCTTCGAGAGCGCGGCGAACTATGGCTACACCTTC	CASSFESAANYGYTF
TRBV18	NA	NA	TRBJ2-7	TGTGCCAGCTCACCACTGGACCCATACGAGCAGTACTTC	CASSPLDPYEQYF
TRBV5-1	TRBD1	NA	TRBJ1-2	TGCGCCAGCAGTAGGACAGGGGATGTGATGGGATATGGCTACACCTTC	CASSRTGDVMGYGYTF
TRBV4-2	TRBD2	few	TRBJ2-3	TGTGCCAGCAGCCAAGATCCGGAGCGGGGGGCGGCGGATACGCAGTATTTT	CASSQDPERGAADTQYF
TRBV5-1	TRBD2	NA	TRBJ2-1	TGCGCCAGCAGCTCGAGACTAGCGGGGTCCAATGAGCAGTTCTTC	CASSSRLAGSNEQFF
TRBV24-1	NA	NA	TRBJ1-4	TGTGCCACCACAAGACAGGCAAGAGGTGAAAAACTGTTTTTT	CATTRQARGEKLFF
TRBV11-2	NA	NA	TRBJ2-5	TGTGCCAGCAGCCGTACGTTAAAGGCAGGGAACCAAGAGACCCAGTACTTC	CASSRTLKAGNQETQYF
TRBV24-1	NA	NA	TRBJ2-1	TGTGCCACCAGTGACCAATTCACAGGGACTGGGGAGCAGTTCTTC	CATSDQFTGTGEQFF